A selection of T cell receptor beta chains follows, all from one sample in a study of shared clonotypes between healthy human individuals. Repertoires were generated with immunoSEQ multiplex PCR, while TCRdb's copy carries only in-frame clones and drops some. The profile shows roughly 1,500,000 clones, approximately 98.5% of them singletons. The specimen sequenced was naive CD4+ T cells sorted from blood. Receptors were obtained from a man aged 30 to 39 in good health. Both conserved end residues are part of each CDR3. The D gene is left open where the match is weak. Size is stated for part of the rows, as once, few or many counts, or as a class when the clone is expanded.

V	D	J	size	DNA	CDR3
TRBV7-2	NA	TRBJ1-1	NA	TGTGCCAGCAGCTTAGTGAAATTTCCCCACCGTCAAGGTGAAGCTTTCTTT	CASSLVKFPHRQGEAFF
TRBV9	NA	TRBJ2-3	NA	TGTGCCAGCAGCGACCGTCGTGGCTTTCCCACAGATACGCAGTATTTT	CASSDRRGFPTDTQYF
TRBV9	NA	TRBJ2-1	NA	TGTGCCAGCAGCGTGGAGGACGGGTTATCTTATTACAATGAGCAGTTCTTC	CASSVEDGLSYYNEQFF
TRBV28	NA	TRBJ1-1	NA	TGTGCCAGCAGTATAAACGGGGACACTGAAGCTTTCTTT	CASSINGDTEAFF
TRBV4-3	TRBD2	TRBJ2-7	NA	TGCGCCAGCAGCCAAGACGATACTAGCGGGATGTACGAGCAGTACTTC	CASSQDDTSGMYEQYF
TRBV5-1	TRBD2	TRBJ2-1	once	TGCGCCAGCAGCGGAGGACTAGCGGGATACAATGAGCAGTTCTTC	CASSGGLAGYNEQFF
TRBV5-1	TRBD1	TRBJ2-1	NA	TGCGCCAGCAGCTTGGATGGACAGGGTTACAATGAGCAGTTCTTC	CASSLDGQGYNEQFF
TRBV5-1	NA	TRBJ2-1	NA	TGCGCCAGCAGCTTAGTAGGGGGAACCCACAATGAGCAGTTCTTC	CASSLVGGTHNEQFF
TRBV28	NA	TRBJ2-2	NA	TGTGCCAGCAGTTTACTAAAGCGGAACACCGGGGAGCTGTTTTTT	CASSLLKRNTGELFF
TRBV7-2	NA	TRBJ2-7	NA	TGTGCCAGCAGCTTTAAGGGGGATTCCTACGAGCAGTACTTC	CASSFKGDSYEQYF
TRBV7-9	TRBD2	TRBJ2-7	NA	TGTGCCAGCAGCTTAACCCCCTCTGGGACTAGGGGTATCGTGCAGTACTTC	CASSLTPSGTRGIVQYF
TRBV20-1	NA	TRBJ2-3	NA	TGCAGTGCCCCTCCGGGAGATACGCAGTATTTT	CSAPPGDTQYF
TRBV7-8	TRBD1	TRBJ1-2	NA	TGTGCCAGCAGCTTAAGGGGACAGGGCTATGGCTACACCTTC	CASSLRGQGYGYTF
TRBV4-1	NA	TRBJ2-5	NA	TGCGCCAGCAGCCAAGGGGCGTTAGAAGAGACCCAGTACTTC	CASSQGALEETQYF
TRBV19	NA	TRBJ1-4	NA	TGTGCCACCACCCGCTACGCGGATGAAAAACTGTTTTTT	CATTRYADEKLFF
TRBV19	TRBD2	TRBJ2-7	NA	TGTGCCAGTAGTGCACTAGCGGGAGGGCACAGAAAGCAGTACTTC	CASSALAGGHRKQYF
TRBV19	NA	TRBJ2-2	NA	TGTGCCAGTAGAGGGGCACCAAACACCGGGGAGCTGTTTTTT	CASRGAPNTGELFF
TRBV28	TRBD1	TRBJ1-5	once	TGTGCCAGCAGTCTGGGACAGGGGAATCAGCCCCAGCATTTT	CASSLGQGNQPQHF
TRBV5-1	NA	TRBJ1-3	NA	TGCGCCAGCAGCCCCGCCGGACTGAGCGGAGGGAACACCATATATTTT	CASSPAGLSGGNTIYF
TRBV2	NA	TRBJ2-2	NA	TGTGCCAGCAGCGGAACGAACACCGGGGAGCTGTTTTTT	CASSGTNTGELFF
TRBV5-1	NA	TRBJ2-5	once	TGCGCCAGCAGCTTGTGGTCGGGGCGCCGGATGGAGACCCAGTACTTC	CASSLWSGRRMETQYF
TRBV28	NA	TRBJ1-2	NA	TGTGCCAGCCGGGAGGGGCGCAACTATGGCTACACCTTC	CASREGRNYGYTF
TRBV21-1	NA	TRBJ2-4	NA	TGTGCCAGCAGCATAACATCACGGGGGCCTAACATTCAGTACTTC	CASSITSRGPNIQYF
TRBV2	NA	TRBJ1-5	NA	TGTGCCAGCAGTGAGACTTCCAATCAGCCCCAGCATTTT	CASSETSNQPQHF
TRBV5-6	NA	TRBJ1-2	NA	TGTGCCAGCAGCTTGGATCGGGACTATGGCTACACCTTC	CASSLDRDYGYTF
TRBV11-2	NA	TRBJ2-1	NA	TGTGCCAGCAGCTTACGACCGTCCTCCTACAATGAGCAGTTCTTC	CASSLRPSSYNEQFF
TRBV28	NA	TRBJ2-1	NA	TGTGCCAGCAGTTTTACGCGGGGAGAGCAGTTCTTC	CASSFTRGEQFF
TRBV5-1	NA	TRBJ1-4	NA	TGCGCCAGCAGCCCGGTGCGGGGGGCAAGTGAAAAACTGTTTTTT	CASSPVRGASEKLFF
TRBV18	NA	TRBJ2-3	NA	TGTGCCAGCTCACCCATAGTCGGAGTGGCAGGCCCCGATACGCAGTATTTT	CASSPIVGVAGPDTQYF
TRBV20-1	NA	TRBJ1-1	NA	TGCAGTGCTAATCCGAACACTGAAGCTTTCTTT	CSANPNTEAFF
TRBV18	NA	TRBJ2-5	NA	TGTGCCAGCTCACCTGTGGCAGGCCAAGAGACCCAGTACTTC	CASSPVAGQETQYF
TRBV5-4	TRBD1	TRBJ1-2	NA	TGTGCCAGCAGCCGACAGGGGGCGCATGGCTACACCTTC	CASSRQGAHGYTF
TRBV7-9	TRBD1	TRBJ1-2	NA	TGTGCCAGCAGCTCGGGACAGTACTATGGCTACACCTTC	CASSSGQYYGYTF
TRBV28	NA	TRBJ2-3	NA	TGTGCCAGTTTAGAGTCTAGCACAGATACGCAGTATTTT	CASLESSTDTQYF
TRBV9	NA	TRBJ1-1	NA	TGTGCCAGCAGCGTAACGAGGTCGAACACTGAAGCTTTCTTT	CASSVTRSNTEAFF
TRBV7-9	TRBD1	TRBJ2-7	NA	TGTGCCAGCAGCCCTCCGGGACAGGGGTACGAGCAGTACTTC	CASSPPGQGYEQYF